This record concerns one T cell receptor beta chain sequence. This record belongs to a study of blood T cell repertoires in COVID-19. As for the study in general: Acute-phase and convalescent COVID-19 samples originated in the United States, Italy and Spain.

This table comes from immunoSEQ multiplex PCR, and its TCRdb copy is limited to in-frame clones, with some not included. The profile covers more than 100,000 clones, with approximately 88% appearing a single time and around 13% taken by the ten largest. CDR1 is MNHEY, CDR2 SVGAGI, per germline. The CDR3 has 16 residues. V was trimmed by 2 bases and J by 5 bases, leaving 18 bases between them. The sequencing sample was made of peripheral blood. The chain recombines TRBV6-5 with TRBJ1-2; D gene ambiguous. The origin of this receptor is a woman aged 25 to 39 who had recovered from COVID-19. CDR3 coding DNA: TGTGCCAGCAGTTACCGGGCGGGCTCATCTTCGTATGGCTACACCTTC. Translating it yields CASSYRAGSSSYGYTF.